These 5 T cell receptor beta chains share one sample of origin, sequenced in a study of cytomegalovirus exposure and HLA in healthy donors. PCR primers comprised 60 Vbeta and 13 Jbeta primers. Only in-frame clones appear in the TCRdb table, and some are missing; sequencing was by immunoSEQ multiplex PCR. Altogether about 110,000 clones are present, 65% to 80% being singletons, with the ten largest covering around 3%. What was sequenced was PBMCs. These receptors were obtained from a male donor in good health and CMV-seropositive.

The chain employs TRBV7-9 and TRBJ2-7, with a weak D call TRBD2 (5 bases). Trimming took off 2 bases at V and 4 bases at J, with 12 bases between the two ends. The CDR3 covers 14 residues. From germline, CDR1 is SEHNR and CDR2 FQNEAQ (reference sequence). The CDR3 DNA reads TGTGCCAGCAGCTTAACCGGGAACCCGTACGAGCAGTACTTC. It specifies CASSLTGNPYEQYF.

The sample holds a few counts of this clone. V gene TRBV19 combines with J gene TRBJ1-5; D is uncertain. Trimming took 6 bases from V and 0 from J, leaving 12 bases between them. The CDR3 is 15 residues long. The germline V gene encodes CDR1 LNHDA and CDR2 SQIVND (reference sequence). This chain's CDR3 is CASSRGYGSNQPQHF. The CDR3 DNA sequence: TGTGCCAGTAGCCGAGGGTACGGTAGCAATCAGCCCCAGCATTTT. The full variable domain, completed using reference TRBV19 and TRBJ1-5, is DGGITQSPKYLFRKEGQNVTLSCEQNLNHDAMYWYRQDPGQGLRLIYYSQIVNDFQKGDIAEGYSVSREKKESFPLTVTSAQKNPTAFYLCASSRGYGSNQPQHFGDGTRLSIL.

The chain employs TRBV6-5 and TRBJ2-6; a weak D match, TRBD1 (5 bases). CDR1 is MNHEY and CDR2 is SVGAGI in the germline V gene. Trimming removed 2 bases from V and 0 bases from J, with 5 bases in between. The CDR3 runs to 15 residues. The CDR3 nucleotides read TGTGCCAGCAGTTACGACAGCTCTGGGGCCAACGTCCTGACTTTC. As protein: CASSYDSSGANVLTF.

CDR3 amino acids: CASSLGGQGPNEKLFF. DNA of the CDR3: TGTGCCAGCAGCTTGGGAGGACAGGGACCTAATGAAAAACTGTTTTTT. The chain combines TRBV5-8 with TRBJ1-4; TRBD1 aligns across 8 bases. The V segment lost 0 bases and the J segment 3 bases; nucleotides outside the gene matches: 4. Germline V gives CDR1 SGHTS, CDR2 YDEGEE. The CDR3 spans 16 residues.

The chain has TRBV7-6 and TRBJ2-1, with a weak D call TRBD2 (7 bases). The V end was cut by 5 bases, the J end by 9 bases, with 20 bases between. The germline V gene has CDR1 SGHVS and CDR2 FNYEAQ. The CDR3 has 15 amino acids. Here the CDR3 reads CASSLGGGRLGEQFF. Written as DNA, the CDR3 is TGTGCCAGCAGCCTAGGGGGGGGGAGGCTGGGTGAGCAGTTCTTC.